This T cell receptor beta chain was profiled in a study of graft-versus-host responses after intestinal transplantation. Study-wide context: Recipients had transplants, and these were multivisceral, liver-intestinal, or isolated intestinal. Among the recipients, all got anti-thymocyte globulin induction and then tacrolimus and steroids for 2 to 3 years.

About this clone itself: Its antigen is not identified.

TCRdb's table, derived via immunoSEQ multiplex PCR, lists solely in-frame clones and lacks some. The sample lists 57,000 or so clones; around nine tenths were seen once. Between the trimmed V and J ends, which lost 1 base and 7 bases, there was a span of 16 bases. The CDR3 is 15 residues long. Per germline, CDR1 LGHNA and CDR2 YNFKEQ. Study-wide results and caveats: Researchers found GvH clones in recipient marrow, and some showed up first in ileum or blood.

The receptor comes from a human patient who received an intestinal transplant, so some T cells may come from the graft donor. Sequenced material: PBMCs, taken less than 130 days after intestinal transplantation. The chain is built from TRBV4-2 and TRBJ1-1, with D hard to call. This CDR3 reads CASSQVGPPMDEAFF. CDR3 nucleotide sequence: TGTGCCAGCAGCCAAGTTGGCCCGCCTATGGATGAAGCTTTCTTT.